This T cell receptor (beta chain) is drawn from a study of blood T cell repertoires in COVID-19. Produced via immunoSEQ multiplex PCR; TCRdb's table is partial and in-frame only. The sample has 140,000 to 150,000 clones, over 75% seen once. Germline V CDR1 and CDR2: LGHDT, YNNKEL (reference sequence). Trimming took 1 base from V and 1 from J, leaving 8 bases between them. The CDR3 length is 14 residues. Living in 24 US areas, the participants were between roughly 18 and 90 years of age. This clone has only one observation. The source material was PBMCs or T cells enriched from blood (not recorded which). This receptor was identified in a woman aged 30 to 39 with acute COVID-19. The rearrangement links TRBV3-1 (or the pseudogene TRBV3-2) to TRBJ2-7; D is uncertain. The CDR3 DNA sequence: TGTGCCAGCAGCCAAGGTTGGCTTTCCTACGAGCAGTACTTC. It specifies CASSQGWLSYEQYF.